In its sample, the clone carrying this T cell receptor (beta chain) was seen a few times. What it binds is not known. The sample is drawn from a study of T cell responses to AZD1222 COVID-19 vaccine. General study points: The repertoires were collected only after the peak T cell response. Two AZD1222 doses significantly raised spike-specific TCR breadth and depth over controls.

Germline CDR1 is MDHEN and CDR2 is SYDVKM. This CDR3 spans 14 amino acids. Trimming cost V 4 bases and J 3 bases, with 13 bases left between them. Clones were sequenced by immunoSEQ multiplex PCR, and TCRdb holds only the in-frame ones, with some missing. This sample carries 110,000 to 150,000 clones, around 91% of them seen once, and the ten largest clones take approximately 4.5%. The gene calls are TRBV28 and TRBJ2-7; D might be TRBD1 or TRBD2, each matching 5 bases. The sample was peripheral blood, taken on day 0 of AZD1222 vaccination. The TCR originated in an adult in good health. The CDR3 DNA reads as TGTGCCAGCAGTTCGGGGACGGGATACTACGAGCAGTACTTC. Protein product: CASSSGTGYYEQYF.